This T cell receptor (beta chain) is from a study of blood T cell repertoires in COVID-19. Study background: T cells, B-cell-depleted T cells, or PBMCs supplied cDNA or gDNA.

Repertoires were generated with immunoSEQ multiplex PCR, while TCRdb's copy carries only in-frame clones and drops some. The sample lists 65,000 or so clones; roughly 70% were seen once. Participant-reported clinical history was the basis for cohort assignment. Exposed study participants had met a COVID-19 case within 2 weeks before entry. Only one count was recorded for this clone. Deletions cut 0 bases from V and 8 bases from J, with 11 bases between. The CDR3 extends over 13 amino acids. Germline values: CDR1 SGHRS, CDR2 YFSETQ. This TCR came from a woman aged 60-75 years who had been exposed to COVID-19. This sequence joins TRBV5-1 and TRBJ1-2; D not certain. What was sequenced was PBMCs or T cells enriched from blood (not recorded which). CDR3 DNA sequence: TGCGCCAGCAGCTTGGTATCCGAAGCGGGCTACACCTTC. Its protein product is CASSLVSEAGYTF. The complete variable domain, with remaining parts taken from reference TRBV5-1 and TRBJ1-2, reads KAGVTQTPRYLIKTRGQQVTLSCSPISGHRSVSWYQQTPGQGLQFLFEYFSETQRNKGNFPGRFSGRQFSNSRSEMNVSTLELGDSALYLCASSLVSEAGYTFGSGTRLTVV.